This T cell receptor beta chain is from a study of blood T cell repertoires in COVID-19. Study-level information: The United States, Italy and Spain provided the acute and convalescent COVID-19 samples. Sources were T cells, B-cell-depleted T cells, or PBMCs; the material itself was cDNA or gDNA.

This clone was seen only a few times. How the authors handled the data: From reference gene primer amplification, estimates of nucleated cell counts were derived. Sequenced by immunoSEQ multiplex PCR; TCRdb stores in-frame clones only, minus some. V, J and clone size are those of that table, while D and trimming were read from the DNA. The sample includes about 99,000 clones, 82% seen only once; the top ten take about 5%. The CDR3 sequence is 14 residues long. CDR1 and CDR2 from the germline V gene are SGHRS and YFSETQ. Trimming stripped 4 bases from V and 1 base from J, with 12 bases between. The sequence came from a man between 60 and 70 years old with acute or convalescent COVID-19. The chain is built from TRBV5-1 and TRBJ2-7, with D maybe TRBD1 (6 bases). The source material was peripheral blood. CDR3: CASSPGHQSYEQYF. CDR3 in DNA: TGCGCCAGCAGCCCGGGACACCAATCCTACGAGCAGTACTTC.